This TCR beta chain is drawn from a study of T cell clones after liver transplantation. The V and J ends lost 0 bases and 10 bases respectively, with 14 bases between them. This CDR3 comprises 14 residues. CDR1 and CDR2 from the germline V gene are SGDLS and YYNGEE. Repertoires were generated with immunoSEQ multiplex PCR, while TCRdb's copy carries only in-frame clones and drops some. The table records about 72,000 clones, around 90% of them present only once. V gene TRBV9 combines with J gene TRBJ2-1; D may be TRBD2 (6 bases). The clonotype was recovered from a human donor who received a liver transplant. This sample comprised CD4+ T cells from blood, obtained before liver transplant. DNA for the CDR3: TGTGCCAGCAGCGTAGAACGGGACTCTAGAGAGCAGTTCTTC. Encoded protein: CASSVERDSREQFF. The full variable domain, with the rest looked up from reference TRBV9 and TRBJ2-1, is DSGVTQTPKHLITATGQRVTLRCSPRSGDLSVYWYQQSLDQGLQFLIQYYNGEERAKGNILERFSAQQFPDLHSELNLSSLELGDSALYFCASSVERDSREQFFGPGTRLTVL.